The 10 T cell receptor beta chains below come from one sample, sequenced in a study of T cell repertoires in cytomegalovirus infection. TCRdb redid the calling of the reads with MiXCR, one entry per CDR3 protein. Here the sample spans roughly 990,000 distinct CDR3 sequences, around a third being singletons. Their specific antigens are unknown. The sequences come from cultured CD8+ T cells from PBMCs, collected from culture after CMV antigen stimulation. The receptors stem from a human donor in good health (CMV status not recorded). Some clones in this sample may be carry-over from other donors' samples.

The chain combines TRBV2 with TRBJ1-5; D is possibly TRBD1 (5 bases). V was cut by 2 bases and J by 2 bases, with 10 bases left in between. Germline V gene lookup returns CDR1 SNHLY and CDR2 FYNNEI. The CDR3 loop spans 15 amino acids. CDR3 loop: CASSERGGGNQPQHF. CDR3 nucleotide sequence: TGTGCCAGCAGTGAACGCGGGGGAGGCAATCAGCCCCAGCATTTT.

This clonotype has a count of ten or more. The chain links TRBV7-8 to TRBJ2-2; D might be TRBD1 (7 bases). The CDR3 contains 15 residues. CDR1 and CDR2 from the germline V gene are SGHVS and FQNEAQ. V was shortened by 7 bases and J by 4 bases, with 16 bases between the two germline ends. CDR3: CASTPRQGGTGELFF. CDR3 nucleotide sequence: TGTGCCAGCACCCCTCGACAGGGAGGCACCGGGGAGCTGTTTTTT.

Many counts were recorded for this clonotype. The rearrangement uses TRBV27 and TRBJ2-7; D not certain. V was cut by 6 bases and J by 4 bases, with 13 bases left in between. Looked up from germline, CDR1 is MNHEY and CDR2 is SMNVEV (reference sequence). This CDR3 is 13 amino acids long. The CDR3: CASSSGTGYEQYF. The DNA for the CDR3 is TGTGCCAGCAGCTCCGGAACGGGTTACGAGCAGTACTTC.

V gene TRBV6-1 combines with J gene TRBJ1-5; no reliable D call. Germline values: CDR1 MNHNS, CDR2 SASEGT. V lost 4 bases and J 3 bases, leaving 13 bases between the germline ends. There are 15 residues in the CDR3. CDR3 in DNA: TGTGCCAGCAGTGGGAGACACGGTAACAATCAGCCCCAGCATTTT. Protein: CASSGRHGNNQPQHF.

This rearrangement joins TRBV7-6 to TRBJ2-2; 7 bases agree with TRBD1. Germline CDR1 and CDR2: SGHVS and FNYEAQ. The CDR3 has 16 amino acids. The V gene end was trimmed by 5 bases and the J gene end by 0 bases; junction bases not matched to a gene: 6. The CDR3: CASSGKRGPNTGELFF. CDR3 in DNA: TGTGCCAGCAGCGGGAAGAGGGGGCCGAACACCGGGGAGCTGTTTTTT.

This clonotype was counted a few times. The CDR3 coding sequence is TGTGCCAGCAGGGTTCCCACTGAAGCTTTCTTT. Translation gives CASRVPTEAFF. The chain recombines TRBV2 with TRBJ1-1; D remains unclear. The CDR3 runs to 11 residues. The V and J ends lost 6 bases and 4 bases respectively, with 6 bases between them. Germline CDR1 SNHLY, CDR2 FYNNEI.

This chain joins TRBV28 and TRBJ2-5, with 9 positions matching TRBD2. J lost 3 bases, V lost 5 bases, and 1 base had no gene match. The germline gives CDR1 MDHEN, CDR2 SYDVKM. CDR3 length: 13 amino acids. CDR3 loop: CASSVAGEETQYF. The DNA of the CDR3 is TGTGCCAGCAGTGTAGCGGGGGAAGAGACCCAGTACTTC.

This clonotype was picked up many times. CDR3 DNA sequence: TGCGCCAGCAGCCAAGGGCCCCTGGCGTTCGATGAGCAGTTCTTC. It yields the protein CASSQGPLAFDEQFF. The chain carries TRBV4-1 and TRBJ2-1; D is unclear. The CDR3 loop spans 15 amino acids. Trimming pared 1 base from V and 8 bases from J, leaving 15 bases between. The germline gives CDR1 MGHRA, CDR2 YSYEKL.

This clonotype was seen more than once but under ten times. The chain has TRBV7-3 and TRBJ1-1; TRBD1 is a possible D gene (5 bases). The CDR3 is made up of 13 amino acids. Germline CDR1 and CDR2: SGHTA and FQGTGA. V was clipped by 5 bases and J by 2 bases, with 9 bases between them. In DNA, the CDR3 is TGTGCCAGCAGCGACGACAGCAACACTGAAGCTTTCTTT. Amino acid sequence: CASSDDSNTEAFF.

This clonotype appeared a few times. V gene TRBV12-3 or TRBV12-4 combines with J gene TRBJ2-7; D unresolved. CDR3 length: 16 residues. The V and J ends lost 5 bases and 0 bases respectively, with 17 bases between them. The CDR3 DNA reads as TGTGCCAGCAGTCCCCCCCGACGGACGATCTCCTACGAGCAGTACTTC. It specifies CASSPPRRTISYEQYF.